This record looks at one TCR beta chain sequence and its context. The data were produced by immunoSEQ multiplex PCR, yet TCRdb's version contains in-frame clones alone and is incomplete. The sample lists 40,000 to 50,000 clones, roughly 93% occurring once. The sample comes from a study of T cell changes during pregnancy in multiple sclerosis. Trimming left V 1 base short and J 1 base short, with 4 bases between. From germline, CDR1 is LGHNA and CDR2 YSLEER. The CDR3 length is 13 residues. The receptor's source is a female donor with multiple sclerosis, enrolled in a pregnancy study. Sequenced material: CD8+ T cells from peripheral blood mononuclear cells, taken in the third trimester of pregnancy. The gene calls are TRBV4-3 and TRBJ1-1; no definite D call. CDR3: CASSQVQNTEAFF. CDR3 coding DNA: TGCGCCAGCAGCCAAGTACAGAACACTGAAGCTTTCTTT.